This T cell receptor beta chain emerged from a study of blood T cell repertoires in COVID-19. The CDR3 is made up of 16 amino acids. Unmatched junction bases numbered 5, after V lost 2 bases and J lost 0 bases. From germline, CDR1 is SGHAT and CDR2 FQNNGV. Some clones are missing from TCRdb's copy, which holds only in-frame ones; the method was immunoSEQ multiplex PCR. This sample has 250,000 to 300,000 clones; 70% to 90% occur once, and the top ten carry about 1%. The sequence was collected from a woman in her forties who had recovered from COVID-19. Sequencing was carried out using peripheral blood. This chain uses TRBV11-2 with TRBJ2-3; TRBD2 aligns across 7 bases. The CDR3 nucleotides are TGTGCCAGCAGCTTATTAGCTAGCGGTAGCACAGATACGCAGTATTTT. It translates to CASSLLASGSTDTQYF.